Presented here are 8 T cell receptor beta chains from one specimen sequenced in a study of regulatory T cells in long-lasting Graves disease. According to the study, TCR beta libraries were built with iRepertoire HTBI primers and CDR3-region Arm-PCR. TCRdb independently ran MiXCR on the multiplex PCR reads; one entry per CDR3 protein. The table records about 220,000 distinct CDR3 sequences, around 20% of them present only once. Time point specified: newly diagnosed GD, antithyroid drugs for less than 3 months. The TCR library was prepared using RNA isolated from PBMCs. This specimen consisted of peripheral blood mononuclear cells (PBMCs), obtained at new diagnosis, from a patient treated with antithyroid drugs. The receptors derive from a female donor with Graves disease.

Remarks on this clonotype: Since no conserved phenylalanine or tryptophan closes the CDR3, a read error is the likely cause. The chain carries TRBV5-1 and TRBJ2-1; tentatively, D is TRBD1 (6 bases). The CDR3 has 16 amino acids. Trimming removed 4 bases at V and 3 bases at J, with 17 bases between. The germline gives CDR1 SGHRS, CDR2 YFSETQ. CDR3 in amino acids: CASSRTQGSYYNEQFV. The CDR3 DNA reads TGCGCCAGCAGCCGTACGCAGGGGTCGTACTACAATGAGCAGTTCGTC.

This clonotype was seen only a few times. A much larger clone lies one base from this, so it may be a read error. V usage is TRBV7-2 and J usage is TRBJ2-7; tentatively, D is TRBD1 or TRBD2 (5 bases each). Trimming removed 2 bases at V and 2 bases at J, with 10 bases between. The CDR3 has 14 residues. Germline assignment: CDR1 SGHTA and CDR2 FQGNSA. The CDR3 DNA reads as TGTGCCAGCAGCTTAAGGGACGTCCCCTACGAGCAGTACTTC. It translates to CASSLRDVPYEQYF.

At least ten counts were recorded for this clonotype. The chain recombines TRBV2 with TRBJ1-4, with D perhaps TRBD1 (5 bases). Trimming took off 6 bases at V and 6 bases at J, with 14 bases between the two ends. In germline, CDR1 is SNHLY, CDR2 FYNNEI. The CDR3 extends over 14 amino acids. The CDR3 region has the DNA TGTGCCAGCAGACGGGGGGGAGGAGATGAAAAACTGTTTTTT. It yields the protein CASRRGGGDEKLFF. Full variable domain (missing parts from reference TRBV2 and TRBJ1-4): EPEVTQTPSHQVTQMGQEVILRCVPISNHLYFYWYRQILGQKVEFLVSFYNNEISEKSEIFDDQFSVERPDGSNFTLKIRSTKLEDSAMYFCASRRGGGDEKLFFGSGTQLSVL.

Regarding this clonotype: A single base is all that separates this from a far larger clone, so a read error is likely. This chain links TRBV20-1 with TRBJ2-1; 10 bases agree with TRBD1. Trimming at V came to 5 bases and at J to 13 bases, leaving 14 bases not matched to a gene. The CDR3 contains 14 residues. CDR1 is DFQATT, CDR2 SNEGSKA, per germline (reference sequence). DNA of the CDR3: TGCAGTGCTCCTACCCTGGACAGGGGGGAGACCCAGTTCTTC. Translation: CSAPTLDRGETQFF.

This clonotype has ten or more counts. The J gene is TRBJ2-5, the V gene TRBV9; no firm D call. Germline CDR1 is SGDLS and CDR2 is YYNGEE. V lost 3 bases and J 1 base, leaving 10 bases between the germline ends. The CDR3 totals 14 residues. CDR3 DNA: TGTGCCAGCAGCGGGCCCCCGACCCAAGAGACCCAGTACTTC. Translation: CASSGPPTQETQYF. Together with reference TRBV9 and TRBJ2-5, the CDR3 gives the full variable domain: DSGVTQTPKHLITATGQRVTLRCSPRSGDLSVYWYQQSLDQGLQFLIQYYNGEERAKGNILERFSAQQFPDLHSELNLSSLELGDSALYFCASSGPPTQETQYFGPGTRLLVL.

This clonotype was seen ten or more times. The rearrangement joins TRBV2 to TRBJ1-4; D call uncertain. Per the germline V gene, CDR1 is SNHLY and CDR2 is FYNNEI. The CDR3 has 12 residues. Trimming removed 5 bases at V and 8 bases at J, with 9 bases between. In nucleotides, the CDR3 is TGTGCCAGCAGTCGGCTGGGAGAAAAACTGTTTTTT. This encodes CASSRLGEKLFF.

This clonotype was recorded a few times. The rearrangement joins TRBV6-1 to TRBJ2-1; 8 positions match TRBD1. The DNA end lines up better with TRBJ2-5; the J call may be wrong. Looked up from germline, CDR1 is MNHNS and CDR2 is SASEGT. The CDR3 spans 13 residues. As DNA, the CDR3 is TGTGCCAGCTCGCAGGGGGCAGGGGAGACCCAGTACTTC. Translating gives CASSQGAGETQYF.

In its sample, this clonotype was seen many times. The J gene is TRBJ2-2, the V gene TRBV6-4; TRBD2 is a possible D gene (5 bases). The CDR3 sequence is 16 residues long. Germline lookup yields CDR1 MRHNA and CDR2 SNTAGT. Deletions cut 0 bases from V and 6 bases from J, with 14 bases between. Here the CDR3 reads CASSDSKTGVPGELFF. The CDR3 nucleotides read TGTGCCAGCAGTGACTCGAAAACCGGGGTCCCCGGGGAGCTGTTTTTT.